This is a list of T cell receptor beta chains from one sample in a study of cytomegalovirus exposure and HLA in healthy donors. Assay: immunoSEQ multiplex PCR; the TCRdb copy retains only in-frame clones and omits some. Among some 150,000 clones listed, over 80% were seen once. Sequenced sample: PBMCs. These receptors came from a woman aged 25 to 39 in good health and CMV-seronegative. The CDR3 runs from the conserved cysteine through the conserved F or W. Fields, in order: V gene, CDR3 length, J gene, clone size, D gene, CDR3 DNA, CDR3 protein. D genes are given only for firm matches. Some rows mark clone size as missing; the rest say once, few, many or name a class of expanded clone.

v_call: TRBV15; cdr3_length: 13; j_call: TRBJ1-5; clone_size: once; d_call: TRBD1; cdr3_nt: TGTGCCACCAGCAGACAGGGGGCTCAGCCCCAGCATTTT; cdr3_aa: CATSRQGAQPQHF
v_call: TRBV9; cdr3_length: 16; j_call: TRBJ2-3; clone_size: few; d_call: TRBD2; cdr3_nt: TGTGCCAGCAGCGTAGTAGCGGGAGGGCCTACAGATACGCAGTATTTT; cdr3_aa: CASSVVAGGPTDTQYF
v_call: TRBV11-2; cdr3_length: 15; j_call: TRBJ1-4; clone_size: NA; d_call: NA; cdr3_nt: TGTGCCAGCAGCCTCAGGGGTTCGACTAATGAAAAACTGTTTTTT; cdr3_aa: CASSLRGSTNEKLFF
v_call: TRBV6-1; cdr3_length: 15; j_call: TRBJ2-7; clone_size: NA; d_call: TRBD2; cdr3_nt: TGTGCCAGCAGGGGTAGCGGGGGGAACTCCTACGAGCAGTACTTC; cdr3_aa: CASRGSGGNSYEQYF
v_call: TRBV28; cdr3_length: 14; j_call: TRBJ1-2; clone_size: NA; d_call: TRBD1; cdr3_nt: TGTGCCAGCAGTACAACAGGGGCCAACTATGGCTACACCTTC; cdr3_aa: CASSTTGANYGYTF
v_call: TRBV12-5; cdr3_length: 18; j_call: TRBJ2-1; clone_size: NA; d_call: TRBD2; cdr3_nt: TGTGCTAGTGGTTTGACCCGGACTAGCGGGAGCTCCTACAATGAGCAGTTCTTC; cdr3_aa: CASGLTRTSGSSYNEQFF
v_call: TRBV6-5; cdr3_length: 15; j_call: TRBJ1-1; clone_size: NA; d_call: TRBD1; cdr3_nt: TGTGCCAGCAACCCCACCGGGACAGGGGGTGGCGAAGCTTTCTTT; cdr3_aa: CASNPTGTGGGEAFF
v_call: TRBV21-1; cdr3_length: 14; j_call: TRBJ1-4; clone_size: once; d_call: NA; cdr3_nt: TGTGCCAGCGTTACGACGACTACTAATGAAAAACTGTTTTTT; cdr3_aa: CASVTTTTNEKLFF
v_call: TRBV11-2; cdr3_length: 14; j_call: TRBJ2-7; clone_size: once; d_call: NA; cdr3_nt: TGTGCCAGCAGCTTGTCCAGGCAGGGCTACGAGCAGTACTTC; cdr3_aa: CASSLSRQGYEQYF
v_call: TRBV7-2; cdr3_length: 15; j_call: TRBJ2-7; clone_size: NA; d_call: TRBD1; cdr3_nt: TGTGCCAGCAGCTCCCCCTCAGGGGGCATCTACGAGCAGTACTTC; cdr3_aa: CASSSPSGGIYEQYF
v_call: TRBV19; cdr3_length: 15; j_call: TRBJ1-1; clone_size: NA; d_call: NA; cdr3_nt: TGTGCCAGTAGTATATTCCGGGGAATGAACACTGAAGCTTTCTTT; cdr3_aa: CASSIFRGMNTEAFF
v_call: TRBV10-2; cdr3_length: 15; j_call: TRBJ2-7; clone_size: NA; d_call: TRBD2; cdr3_nt: TGCGCCAGCAAGTTAGCGGGGGGCACTGCTTACGAGCAGTACTTC; cdr3_aa: CASKLAGGTAYEQYF
v_call: TRBV2; cdr3_length: 16; j_call: TRBJ2-1; clone_size: NA; d_call: TRBD1; cdr3_nt: TGTGCCAGCAGGGGATTCCAGGGGGCGTCCTACAATGAGCAGTTCTTC; cdr3_aa: CASRGFQGASYNEQFF
v_call: TRBV5-4; cdr3_length: 14; j_call: TRBJ2-3; clone_size: NA; d_call: TRBD1; cdr3_nt: TGTGCCAGCAGTTCCGGGACAGGGCGAGATACGCAGTATTTT; cdr3_aa: CASSSGTGRDTQYF
v_call: TRBV2; cdr3_length: 13; j_call: TRBJ2-2; clone_size: NA; d_call: NA; cdr3_nt: TGTGCCAGCAGGGAGTCGAACACCGGGGAGCTGTTTTTT; cdr3_aa: CASRESNTGELFF
v_call: TRBV11-3; cdr3_length: 13; j_call: TRBJ2-2; clone_size: NA; d_call: NA; cdr3_nt: TGTGCCAGCAGCCAACGGACAGCCGGGGAGCTGTTTTTT; cdr3_aa: CASSQRTAGELFF
v_call: TRBV27; cdr3_length: 15; j_call: TRBJ1-1; clone_size: NA; d_call: NA; cdr3_nt: TGTGCCAGCAGGCCTCACAGGGCGGAGGACACTGAAGCTTTCTTT; cdr3_aa: CASRPHRAEDTEAFF
v_call: TRBV7-2; cdr3_length: 18; j_call: TRBJ2-1; clone_size: NA; d_call: TRBD2; cdr3_nt: TGTGCCAGCAGCTCAAGCTGGCTAGCGGGGCTCTCCTACAATGAGCAGTTCTTC; cdr3_aa: CASSSSWLAGLSYNEQFF
v_call: TRBV19; cdr3_length: 16; j_call: TRBJ2-5; clone_size: NA; d_call: TRBD1; cdr3_nt: TGTGCCAGTAATCCACTAACAGGGGCCGGCGGGGAGACCCAGTACTTC; cdr3_aa: CASNPLTGAGGETQYF
v_call: TRBV11-2; cdr3_length: 15; j_call: TRBJ2-1; clone_size: NA; d_call: TRBD2; cdr3_nt: TGTGCCAGCAGCCTAGCGGGGGGGCCTGGCAATGAGCAGTTCTTC; cdr3_aa: CASSLAGGPGNEQFF
v_call: TRBV2; cdr3_length: 15; j_call: TRBJ2-1; clone_size: NA; d_call: TRBD2; cdr3_nt: TGTGCCAGCAGTCGACTAGCGGGAGGTCACAATGAGCAGTTCTTC; cdr3_aa: CASSRLAGGHNEQFF
v_call: TRBV19; cdr3_length: 14; j_call: TRBJ1-3; clone_size: NA; d_call: TRBD1; cdr3_nt: TGTGCCAGTAGTAACAGGGGTGCTGGAAACACCATATATTTT; cdr3_aa: CASSNRGAGNTIYF
v_call: TRBV7-9; cdr3_length: 15; j_call: TRBJ1-2; clone_size: few; d_call: NA; cdr3_nt: TGTGCCAGCAGCCTCGGGGGTGCTGCGGGCTATGGCTACACCTTC; cdr3_aa: CASSLGGAAGYGYTF
v_call: TRBV19; cdr3_length: 15; j_call: TRBJ2-4; clone_size: NA; d_call: NA; cdr3_nt: TGTGCCAGTAGTGACCCTGGACAGAGGAAAAACATTCAGTACTTC; cdr3_aa: CASSDPGQRKNIQYF
v_call: TRBV7-9; cdr3_length: 14; j_call: TRBJ1-1; clone_size: NA; d_call: NA; cdr3_nt: TGTGCCAGCAGCTACGAGAGGATGAACACTGAAGCTTTCTTT; cdr3_aa: CASSYERMNTEAFF
v_call: TRBV5-6; cdr3_length: 14; j_call: TRBJ2-5; clone_size: NA; d_call: NA; cdr3_nt: TGTGCCAGCAGCGTTACTAGGTCGGTGGAGACCCAGTACTTC; cdr3_aa: CASSVTRSVETQYF
v_call: TRBV12-5; cdr3_length: 17; j_call: TRBJ2-5; clone_size: NA; d_call: TRBD1; cdr3_nt: TGTGCTAGTGGTTTGCCCCGGGACAGGGGTATCCAAGAGACCCAGTACTTC; cdr3_aa: CASGLPRDRGIQETQYF
v_call: TRBV19; cdr3_length: 15; j_call: TRBJ2-3; clone_size: NA; d_call: TRBD1; cdr3_nt: TGTGCCAGTAGTACAGACAGGGGGCATGGAGATACGCAGTATTTT; cdr3_aa: CASSTDRGHGDTQYF
v_call: TRBV19; cdr3_length: 14; j_call: TRBJ1-3; clone_size: NA; d_call: TRBD1; cdr3_nt: TGTGCCAGTAGCCCGGACAGGGCGGGAAACACCATATATTTT; cdr3_aa: CASSPDRAGNTIYF
v_call: TRBV7-8; cdr3_length: 16; j_call: TRBJ1-1; clone_size: NA; d_call: NA; cdr3_nt: TGTGCCAGCAGCTTAGCCCCCAAGCCCGAGAACACTGAAGCTTTCTTT; cdr3_aa: CASSLAPKPENTEAFF
v_call: TRBV4-1; cdr3_length: 15; j_call: TRBJ1-3; clone_size: NA; d_call: TRBD1; cdr3_nt: TGCGCCAGCAGCCAGGATGGGACAGCCGGAAACACCATATATTTT; cdr3_aa: CASSQDGTAGNTIYF
v_call: TRBV7-9; cdr3_length: 15; j_call: TRBJ1-5; clone_size: few; d_call: TRBD1; cdr3_nt: TGTGCCAGCAGCGCCGGGACAGCTTTTCATCAGCCCCAGCATTTT; cdr3_aa: CASSAGTAFHQPQHF
v_call: TRBV7-6; cdr3_length: 15; j_call: TRBJ1-4; clone_size: NA; d_call: TRBD1; cdr3_nt: TGTGCCAGCAGCCGGACAGGGGAAGGTTACGAAAAACTGTTTTTT; cdr3_aa: CASSRTGEGYEKLFF
v_call: TRBV9; cdr3_length: 15; j_call: TRBJ2-1; clone_size: NA; d_call: TRBD2; cdr3_nt: TGTGCCAGCAGCGCGACTAGCAGGAAATACAATGAGCAGTTCTTC; cdr3_aa: CASSATSRKYNEQFF
v_call: TRBV7-7; cdr3_length: 14; j_call: TRBJ1-4; clone_size: NA; d_call: NA; cdr3_nt: TGTGCCAGCAGCTCAGGGTGGGCTAATGAAAAACTGTTTTTT; cdr3_aa: CASSSGWANEKLFF
v_call: TRBV4-1; cdr3_length: 19; j_call: TRBJ1-6; clone_size: NA; d_call: NA; cdr3_nt: TGCGCCAGCAGCCAAGCCCGAGACAGGCTTACGAGTCAAAATTCACCCCTCCACTTT; cdr3_aa: CASSQARDRLTSQNSPLHF
v_call: TRBV27; cdr3_length: 14; j_call: TRBJ2-3; clone_size: NA; d_call: TRBD1; cdr3_nt: TGTGCCAGCAGTCCGACAGGGATCACAGATACGCAGTATTTT; cdr3_aa: CASSPTGITDTQYF
v_call: TRBV6-1; cdr3_length: 15; j_call: TRBJ2-7; clone_size: NA; d_call: NA; cdr3_nt: TGTGCCAGCAGTGAAGTCTGGACAGCAAGCTACGAGCAGTACTTC; cdr3_aa: CASSEVWTASYEQYF
v_call: TRBV4-1; cdr3_length: 19; j_call: TRBJ1-3; clone_size: NA; d_call: NA; cdr3_nt: TGCGCCAGCAGCCAGTTCTCTCGGAGAGGATACGACTCTGGAAACACCGTATATTTT; cdr3_aa: CASSQFSRRGYDSGNTVYF
v_call: TRBV13; cdr3_length: 13; j_call: TRBJ2-1; clone_size: NA; d_call: NA; cdr3_nt: TGTGCCAGCATCGGTAGCGGAGTAAATGAGCAGTTCTTC; cdr3_aa: CASIGSGVNEQFF
v_call: TRBV18; cdr3_length: 15; j_call: TRBJ2-7; clone_size: NA; d_call: TRBD1; cdr3_nt: TGTGCCAGCTCACCCCTGGGACAGAGCTCCTACGAGCAGTACTTC; cdr3_aa: CASSPLGQSSYEQYF